This TCR beta chain was documented in a study of blood T cell repertoires in COVID-19. Study-level information: From T cells, B-cell-depleted T cells, or PBMCs came the material, which was cDNA or gDNA.

Germline lookup yields CDR1 LNHDA and CDR2 SQIVND (reference sequence). J was trimmed by 1 base and V by 8 bases; bases with no gene match: 10. This CDR3 has 15 amino acids. TCRdb's copy holds only in-frame clones and misses some; the assay was immunoSEQ multiplex PCR. The table lists 180,000 or so clones, approximately 87% of them singletons. Sequencing was performed on peripheral blood. The chain combines TRBV19 with TRBJ1-1; 7 nucleotides line up with TRBD1. This sequence was found in a young man with active or convalescent COVID-19. The CDR3 sequence is CASERQGWGNTEAFF. The DNA of the CDR3 is TGTGCCAGTGAAAGACAGGGTTGGGGGAACACTGAAGCTTTCTTT.